Sequencing of this TCR beta chain was carried out in a study of monozygotic twins with inflammatory bowel disease. From whole blood, total RNA was isolated without any sorting of T cells. Study-level findings and limits: The inverse Simpson measure of TCRbeta diversity was lower in IBD patients than in healthy co-twins.

TCRdb re-called the 5' RACE reads and shows each CDR3 protein once, DNA omitted. This table holds about 200,000 distinct CDR3 sequences. As regards this clonotype: The antigen remains undetermined.

The CDR3 spans 19 residues. The germline CDR1 and CDR2 sequences are MRHNA and SNTAGT. The sample was blood. The sequence was collected from a human donor with ulcerative colitis or Crohn's disease, or a healthy co-twin of an affected twin (not recorded which). This chain connects TRBV6-4 to TRBJ2-5; the TRBD1 assignment by TCRdb is unverifiable without DNA. The CDR3 loop is CASSRMGGVAGRYQETQYF.